This T cell receptor (beta chain) comes out of a study of T cells in Graves' hyperthyroidism and ophthalmopathy. As for this clonotype: What it binds is unknown.

The CDR3 covers 18 residues. CDR1 is SGHTA, CDR2 FQGTGA, per germline. J lost 1 base, V lost 1 base, and 5 bases had no gene match. The CDR3 regions of TCR beta were amplified from RNA transcripts. The TCR CDR3 was amplified in a first-round RT-PCR using the HTBI primer set. Each CDR3 protein gets one entry after TCRdb re-called the multiplex PCR reads with MiXCR. The sample yields around 530,000 distinct CDR3 sequences, 15% to 20% seen once. Individuals with ophthalmopathy presented a Clinical Activity Score of at least 3, a NOSPECS grade of at least 4 and a duration under 3 months. General study findings and limits: Within blood appeared most thyroid clonotypes that had expanded above 0.001.

Specimen: blood. This TCR was recovered from a woman aged 18-35 years with Graves' ophthalmopathy. The chain carries TRBV7-3 and TRBJ2-2; TRBD1 aligns across 11 bases. The CDR3 nucleotides read TGTGCCAGCAGCTTAAATGGACAGGGGGCGCGGAACACCGGGGAGCTGTTTTTT. Its protein product is CASSLNGQGARNTGELFF.